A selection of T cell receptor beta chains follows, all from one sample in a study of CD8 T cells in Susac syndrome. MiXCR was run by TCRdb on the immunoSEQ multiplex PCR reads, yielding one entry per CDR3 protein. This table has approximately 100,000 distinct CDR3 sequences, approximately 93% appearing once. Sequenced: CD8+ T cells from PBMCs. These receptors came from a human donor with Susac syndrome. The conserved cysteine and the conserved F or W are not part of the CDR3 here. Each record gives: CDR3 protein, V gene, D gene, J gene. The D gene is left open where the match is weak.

CDR3 protein: ARPYYLTVQETQY
V gene: TRBV6-9
D gene: NA
J gene: TRBJ2-5

CDR3 protein: SARDTVSFEQY
V gene: TRBV20-1
D gene: NA
J gene: TRBJ2-7

CDR3 protein: ASSQGEVSGYT
V gene: TRBV3-1
D gene: NA
J gene: TRBJ1-2

CDR3 protein: ASSVVAGYAPQETQY
V gene: TRBV9
D gene: NA
J gene: TRBJ2-5

CDR3 protein: ATSPAPYNEQF
V gene: TRBV15
D gene: NA
J gene: TRBJ2-1

CDR3 protein: ASTMSGTYNEQF
V gene: TRBV19
D gene: NA
J gene: TRBJ2-1

CDR3 protein: ASSGPRLGGNTYEQY
V gene: TRBV7-9
D gene: NA
J gene: TRBJ2-7

CDR3 protein: ASSQEGGGGAYNEQF
V gene: TRBV4-3
D gene: TRBD2
J gene: TRBJ2-1

CDR3 protein: ASSSGPGVDQPQH
V gene: TRBV11-2
D gene: NA
J gene: TRBJ1-5

CDR3 protein: ASSVRDRGDTEAF
V gene: TRBV9
D gene: TRBD1
J gene: TRBJ1-1

CDR3 protein: ASSYSSDVETQY
V gene: TRBV6-5
D gene: NA
J gene: TRBJ2-3

CDR3 protein: ASSSGRGDGYT
V gene: TRBV27
D gene: NA
J gene: TRBJ1-2

CDR3 protein: ASSPSDSIYEQY
V gene: TRBV6-5
D gene: NA
J gene: TRBJ2-7

CDR3 protein: ASMVGTEAF
V gene: TRBV12-3/TRBV12-4
D gene: NA
J gene: TRBJ1-1

CDR3 protein: SARDIASGAMNTEAF
V gene: TRBV20-1
D gene: NA
J gene: TRBJ1-1

CDR3 protein: ASSQELWGGNHEQY
V gene: TRBV4-3
D gene: TRBD2
J gene: TRBJ2-7

CDR3 protein: ASSLIGQEVDEQY
V gene: TRBV7-9
D gene: TRBD1
J gene: TRBJ2-7

CDR3 protein: ASSFGLNQPQH
V gene: TRBV12-3/TRBV12-4
D gene: NA
J gene: TRBJ1-5

CDR3 protein: ASSQETSSLQPQH
V gene: TRBV4-2
D gene: NA
J gene: TRBJ1-5

CDR3 protein: ASSFFPGQGFEKLF
V gene: TRBV7-9
D gene: TRBD1
J gene: TRBJ1-4

CDR3 protein: ASSLSADRWQF
V gene: TRBV27
D gene: NA
J gene: TRBJ2-1

CDR3 protein: SVVNRAYEQY
V gene: TRBV29-1
D gene: NA
J gene: TRBJ2-7

CDR3 protein: ASSVGDRSEQY
V gene: TRBV9
D gene: NA
J gene: TRBJ2-7

CDR3 protein: ASSLGGQGYT
V gene: TRBV12-3/TRBV12-4
D gene: NA
J gene: TRBJ1-2

CDR3 protein: ASSPIISYEQY
V gene: TRBV27
D gene: NA
J gene: TRBJ2-7

CDR3 protein: ASSWDGNSNQPQH
V gene: TRBV7-2
D gene: NA
J gene: TRBJ1-5

CDR3 protein: ATYGRGDYGYT
V gene: TRBV2
D gene: NA
J gene: TRBJ1-2

CDR3 protein: ASSFLHRVGETQY
V gene: TRBV12-3/TRBV12-4
D gene: NA
J gene: TRBJ2-5

CDR3 protein: ASSFGRVVRNQPQH
V gene: TRBV7-8
D gene: NA
J gene: TRBJ1-5

CDR3 protein: ASSLSSGVETQY
V gene: TRBV12-3/TRBV12-4
D gene: NA
J gene: TRBJ2-5

CDR3 protein: ASSVDGFYNEQF
V gene: TRBV9
D gene: NA
J gene: TRBJ2-1

CDR3 protein: ASSLARVRKETQY
V gene: TRBV5-6
D gene: NA
J gene: TRBJ2-5

CDR3 protein: ASTLSYQETQY
V gene: TRBV12-3/TRBV12-4
D gene: NA
J gene: TRBJ2-5

CDR3 protein: ASSQGLDNEQY
V gene: TRBV14
D gene: NA
J gene: TRBJ2-7

CDR3 protein: ASAFRGDEQF
V gene: TRBV11-2
D gene: NA
J gene: TRBJ2-1

CDR3 protein: ASSVSGGALETQY
V gene: TRBV9
D gene: TRBD2
J gene: TRBJ2-5

CDR3 protein: ASSLEGTGKNIQY
V gene: TRBV5-6
D gene: TRBD1
J gene: TRBJ2-4

CDR3 protein: ASSPPTGLSYEQY
V gene: TRBV7-9
D gene: TRBD1
J gene: TRBJ2-7

CDR3 protein: AISDQSPGEQY
V gene: TRBV10-3
D gene: NA
J gene: TRBJ2-7

CDR3 protein: ASSGPGGTQGKTQY
V gene: TRBV7-9
D gene: TRBD2
J gene: TRBJ2-5